A single sample gave rise to the 28 T cell receptor beta chains below, sequenced in a study of blood T cell repertoires in COVID-19. Using immunoSEQ multiplex PCR, the repertoire was profiled, and TCRdb retains in-frame clones only, with some absent. The repertoire holds around 190,000 clones, about four fifths seen once, with around 7% in the top ten. The source material was peripheral blood. Receptor source: a man between 65 and 85 years old with active or convalescent COVID-19.

As DNA, the CDR3 is TGTGCCAGCAGCTCCGCCGGGACAGGGCAATACGAGCAGTACTTC. It encodes CASSSAGTGQYEQYF. This sequence joins TRBV7-2 and TRBJ2-7; 9 nucleotides agree with TRBD1. The V gene's germline CDR1 is SGHTA and CDR2 FQGNSA. The CDR3 has 15 residues. V lost 4 bases to trimming and J lost 4 bases; unmatched junction nucleotides: 8.

The chain joins TRBV9 to TRBJ1-6, with 8 bases matching TRBD1. Trimming at V came to 0 bases and at J to 6 bases, leaving 2 bases not matched to a gene. CDR3 length equals 15 residues. From germline, CDR1 is SGDLS and CDR2 YYNGEE. The CDR3 nucleotides are TGTGCCAGCAGCGTAGGACAGGGGTTTAATTCACCCCTCCACTTT. This gives the protein CASSVGQGFNSPLHF.

This chain links TRBV9 with TRBJ2-1, with a weak D call TRBD2 (7 bases). CDR3 size: 16 residues. Trimming left V 0 bases short and J 5 bases short, with 15 bases between. Germline V gene sequence: CDR1 SGDLS, CDR2 YYNGEE. Written as DNA, the CDR3 is TGTGCCAGCAGCGTAGCGGGTCGCGGGGGCGACAATGAGCAGTTCTTC. It yields the protein CASSVAGRGGDNEQFF.

This clone was recorded once. The chain recombines TRBV5-1 with TRBJ2-7; 10 bases agree with TRBD1. This CDR3 has 17 amino acids. Trimming cost V 0 bases and J 0 bases; bases outside gene matches: 6. Germline CDR1 SGHRS, CDR2 YFSETQ. The CDR3 region is CASSLAGGQGHSYEQYF. The CDR3 DNA is TGCGCCAGCAGCTTGGCGGGGGGACAGGGGCACTCCTACGAGCAGTACTTC.

The chain joins TRBV25-1 to TRBJ1-4; D ambiguous. The V and J ends lost 1 base and 5 bases respectively, with 5 bases between them. Germline V CDR1 and CDR2: MGHDK, SYGVNS. The CDR3 is 13 residues long. CDR3 DNA: TGTGCCAGCAGTGAATCAGGAAATGAAAAACTGTTTTTT. Translated: CASSESGNEKLFF.

J is TRBJ2-7 and V is TRBV11-2; D perhaps matches TRBD1 (6 bases). The germline V gene encodes CDR1 SGHAT and CDR2 FQNNGV. CDR3 length: 14 residues. Trimming stripped 7 bases from V and 4 bases from J, with 17 bases between. DNA of the CDR3: TGTGCCAGCAACCTAAAGGGGGAGAGGTACGAGCAGTACTTC. This codes for CASNLKGERYEQYF.

This clone was found a few times. The chain employs TRBV13 and TRBJ2-1, with 10 bases identical to TRBD2. Germline V gives CDR1 PRHDT, CDR2 FYEKMQ (reference sequence). Trimming removed 4 bases from V and 7 bases from J; junction bases left unmatched: 13. The CDR3 spans 17 residues. In DNA, the CDR3 is TGTGCCAGCAGCTCCCACATACCTAGCGGGGGTGGGAATGAGCAGTTCTTC. Its protein is CASSSHIPSGGGNEQFF.

The chain recombines TRBV6-4 with TRBJ2-1, with TRBD1 matching 7 bases. Trimming took 6 bases from V and 4 from J; bases not matched to a gene: 9. The CDR3 consists of 15 residues. The germline gives CDR1 MRHNA, CDR2 SNTAGT. The CDR3 nucleotides are TGTGCCAGCAGCAAGGGGGCCCAGAGGTACAATGAGCAGTTCTTC. Amino acid sequence: CASSKGAQRYNEQFF.

The sample holds one count of this clone. J is TRBJ2-5 and V is TRBV5-4, with TRBD1 as a possible D gene (8 bases). The CDR3 has 14 amino acids. Trimming pared 3 bases from V and 5 bases from J, leaving 14 bases between. Germline V lookup: CDR1 SGHNT, CDR2 YYREEE (reference sequence). CDR3 sequence (DNA): TGTGCCAGCAGCTCCGCACAGGGGGGGGAGACCCAGTACTTC. It encodes CASSSAQGGETQYF.

The chain combines TRBV18 with TRBJ2-7; the match to TRBD1 covers 8 bases. CDR1 is KGHSH and CDR2 is LQKENI in the germline V gene. This CDR3 has 13 residues. The ends lost 6 bases at V and 3 bases at J; junction bases unmatched: 4. Here the CDR3 reads CASSRTGGYEQYF. Written as DNA, the CDR3 is TGTGCCAGCTCTCGCACAGGGGGCTACGAGCAGTACTTC.

Regarding this clone: One end of the junction is discordant with germline, which a read error may explain. The chain uses TRBV29-1 and TRBJ1-2; TRBD1 is a possible D gene (6 bases). From germline, CDR1 is SQVTM and CDR2 ANQGSEA. There are 14 residues in the CDR3. CDR3 coding DNA: TGCAGCGTGGAAGGTTCCAGGGGCGACTATGGCTACACCTTC. This sequence encodes CSVEGSRGDYGYTF.

The gene calls are TRBV5-1 and TRBJ2-3; TRBD2 matches at 8 bases. This CDR3 contains 13 residues. With 4 bases clipped from V and 6 bases from J, the junction kept 4 bases outside the gene matches. Per germline, CDR1 SGHRS and CDR2 YFSETQ. The CDR3 loop reads CASSRGGSDTQYF. The CDR3 DNA follows: TGCGCCAGCAGCCGGGGGGGTTCGGATACGCAGTATTTT. The full variable domain, its missing parts supplied by reference TRBV5-1 and TRBJ2-3, is KAGVTQTPRYLIKTRGQQVTLSCSPISGHRSVSWYQQTPGQGLQFLFEYFSETQRNKGNFPGRFSGRQFSNSRSEMNVSTLELGDSALYLCASSRGGSDTQYFGPGTRLTVL.

The chain uses TRBV5-4 and TRBJ2-6; tentative D call: TRBD1 (5 bases). V was shortened by 7 bases and J by 0 bases, with 14 bases between the two germline ends. CDR3 length equals 16 residues. The germline CDR1 and CDR2 sequences are SGHNT and YYREEE (reference sequence). As DNA, the CDR3 is TGTGCCAGCGGGTCCTTTCAGGGCTCTGGGGCCAACGTCCTGACTTTC. It is translated as CASGSFQGSGANVLTF.

The chain carries TRBV7-9 and TRBJ1-6, with TRBD1 as a possible D gene (6 bases). From germline, CDR1 is SEHNR and CDR2 FQNEAQ (reference sequence). Between the trimmed V and J ends, which lost 1 base and 5 bases, there was a span of 12 bases. The CDR3 spans 16 residues. CDR3 protein: CASSLGPGGNNSPLHF. The CDR3 DNA reads as TGTGCCAGCAGCTTAGGTCCTGGGGGCAATAATTCACCCCTCCACTTT. The full variable domain, its missing parts supplied by reference TRBV7-9 and TRBJ1-6, is DTGVSQNPRHKITKRGQNVTFRCDPISEHNRLYWYRQTLGQGPEFLTYFQNEAQLEKSRLLSDRFSAERPKGSFSTLEIQRTEQGDSAMYLCASSLGPGGNNSPLHFGNGTRLTVT.

This rearrangement joins TRBV30 to TRBJ2-5; TRBD2 might be the D (6 bases). The V end lost 2 bases, the J end lost 5 bases, and 12 bases lay between the germline ends. Per the germline V gene, CDR1 is GTSNPN and CDR2 is SVGIG (reference sequence). This CDR3 spans 13 amino acids. Written as DNA, the CDR3 is TGTGCCTGGAGTTACGGGAGTGGTGAGACCCAGTACTTC. Amino acids: CAWSYGSGETQYF.

The CDR3 DNA reads TGCGCCAGCAGCTTGGGAACGGGTCGGGAGACCCAGTACTTC. This sequence encodes CASSLGTGRETQYF. The chain joins TRBV5-1 to TRBJ2-5; D is unresolved. This CDR3 contains 14 residues. Germline lookup yields CDR1 SGHRS and CDR2 YFSETQ. V lost 0 bases and J lost 5, with 11 bases in between.

J is TRBJ1-2 and V is TRBV19; D may be TRBD1 (6 bases). Germline-derived CDR1 and CDR2 are LNHDA and SQIVND (reference sequence). This CDR3 is 13 amino acids long. Trimming shortened V by 4 bases and J by 3 bases, and 9 bases separated the two germline ends. This CDR3 is CASSSTGYYGYTF. In DNA, the CDR3 is TGTGCCAGTAGTAGCACAGGGTACTATGGCTACACCTTC.

This chain links TRBV7-2 with TRBJ1-3, with D unclear. The CDR3 is 14 residues long. Germline V CDR1 and CDR2: SGHTA, FQGNSA. Trimming removed 4 bases at V and 7 bases at J, with 14 bases between. The CDR3 DNA reads as TGTGCCAGCAGCTCCGGTTCCTTCGTGAACACCATATATTTT. Amino acids: CASSSGSFVNTIYF. Looking up the rest from reference TRBV7-2 and TRBJ1-3 gives the full variable domain: GAGVSQSPSNKVTEKGKDVELRCDPISGHTALYWYRQSLGQGLEFLIYFQGNSAPDKSGLPSDRFSAERTGGSVSTLTIQRTQQEDSAVYLCASSSGSFVNTIYFGEGSWLTVV.

The chain recombines TRBV10-3 with TRBJ2-1; weak D call: TRBD1 (5 bases). The CDR3 extends over 14 amino acids. V was shortened by 8 bases and J by 0 bases, with 11 bases between the two germline ends. From germline, CDR1 is ENHRY and CDR2 SYGVKD. CDR3 nucleotide sequence: TGTGCCATCCTTCAGGGAAGCTCCTACAATGAGCAGTTCTTC. Translation gives CAILQGSSYNEQFF.

CDR3 nucleotide sequence: TGTGCCAGCAGTTTTACGGACATCCTCAATGAGCAGTTCTTC. Residues: CASSFTDILNEQFF. The chain employs TRBV28 and TRBJ2-1; D possibly corresponds to TRBD1 (5 bases). CDR1 is MDHEN, CDR2 SYDVKM, per germline. Deletions cut 3 bases from V and 6 bases from J, with 12 bases between. The length of the CDR3 is 14 residues. The complete variable domain, with remaining parts taken from reference TRBV28 and TRBJ2-1, reads DVKVTQSSRYLVKRTGEKVFLECVQDMDHENMFWYRQDPGLGLRLIYFSYDVKMKEKGDIPEGYSVSREKKERFSLILESASTNQTSMYLCASSFTDILNEQFFGPGTRLTVL.

The chain has TRBV27 and TRBJ1-5, with TRBD1 matching over 9 bases. This CDR3 has 15 amino acids. The germline V gene encodes CDR1 MNHEY and CDR2 SMNVEV (reference sequence). The V segment lost 5 bases and the J segment 6 bases; nucleotides outside the gene matches: 8. This CDR3 is CASSPDRGGAQPQHF. CDR3 coding DNA: TGTGCCAGCAGTCCGGACAGGGGTGGGGCTCAGCCCCAGCATTTT.

In DNA form, the CDR3 reads TGCGCCAGCAGCTTCACAGGGGGCGATGAGACCCAGTACTTC. This gives the protein CASSFTGGDETQYF. V and J are TRBV5-1 and TRBJ2-5, with 9 nucleotides matching TRBD1. The length of the CDR3 is 14 residues. Germline V gene data show CDR1 as SGHRS and CDR2 as YFSETQ. The J segment lost 5 bases and the V segment lost 2 bases, leaving 4 bases of the junction unmatched. The variable domain in full, with the rest retrieved from reference TRBV5-1 and TRBJ2-5, is KAGVTQTPRYLIKTRGQQVTLSCSPISGHRSVSWYQQTPGQGLQFLFEYFSETQRNKGNFPGRFSGRQFSNSRSEMNVSTLELGDSALYLCASSFTGGDETQYFGPGTRLLVL.

Notes on this clone: Different DNA sequences within this sample yield the same CDR3. The chain is built from TRBV19 and TRBJ1-5; 11 positions match TRBD1. Trimming at V came to 6 bases and at J to 6 bases, leaving 7 bases not matched to a gene. The germline V gene has CDR1 LNHDA and CDR2 SQIVND (reference sequence). The CDR3 loop spans 15 amino acids. CDR3 nucleotides: TGTGCCAGTAGCACCGGGACAGGGGGTGGTCAGCCCCAGCATTTT. Amino acids: CASSTGTGGGQPQHF.

This clone was seen more than once but under ten times. The chain joins TRBV2 to TRBJ1-4, with 7 bases lining up with TRBD1. Germline assignment: CDR1 SNHLY and CDR2 FYNNEI. V gave up 8 bases and J gave up 8 bases; unmatched junction bases: 8. The CDR3 consists of 13 residues. Here the CDR3 reads CASGDSFGEKLFF. Written as DNA, the CDR3 is TGTGCCAGCGGGGACAGTTTTGGCGAAAAACTGTTTTTT. The variable domain in full, completed from reference TRBV2 and TRBJ1-4, reads EPEVTQTPSHQVTQMGQEVILRCVPISNHLYFYWYRQILGQKVEFLVSFYNNEISEKSEIFDDQFSVERPDGSNFTLKIRSTKLEDSAMYFCASGDSFGEKLFFGSGTQLSVL.

V gene TRBV5-1 combines with J gene TRBJ2-3; 13 bases align to TRBD2. This CDR3 region has 16 residues. With 0 bases clipped from V and 5 bases from J, the junction kept 3 bases outside the gene matches. The germline CDR1 and CDR2 sequences are SGHRS and YFSETQ. CDR3 amino acids: CASSLELAGGLDTQYF. The DNA for the CDR3 is TGCGCCAGCAGCTTGGAACTAGCGGGAGGGCTAGATACGCAGTATTTT.

The V call is TRBV10-3, the J call TRBJ1-2, with D perhaps TRBD1 (5 bases). Trimming shortened V by 3 bases and J by 2 bases, and 7 bases separated the two germline ends. Germline-derived CDR1 and CDR2 are ENHRY and SYGVKD. The CDR3 has 13 amino acids. The CDR3 spells CAISDGGNYGYTF. CDR3 coding DNA: TGTGCCATCAGTGACGGGGGGAACTATGGCTACACCTTC.

The chain has TRBV5-1 and TRBJ2-2; 8 nucleotides agree with TRBD1. The germline gives CDR1 SGHRS, CDR2 YFSETQ. The CDR3 is made up of 15 amino acids. V trimming: 3 bases; J trimming: 7 bases; junction bases outside the gene matches: 8. CDR3 nucleotides: TGCGCCAGCAGCTCAGGACAGGGTCGGGACGGGGAGCTGTTTTTT. As protein: CASSSGQGRDGELFF.

The chain has TRBV6-5 and TRBJ2-7; a possible D gene is TRBD1 (6 bases). The germline gives CDR1 MNHEY, CDR2 SVGAGI. V lost 7 bases and J lost 2, with 15 bases in between. This CDR3 spans 14 amino acids. CDR3 in DNA: TGTGCCAGCATTAAAAGAGACAGGACCTACGAGCAGTACTTC. As protein: CASIKRDRTYEQYF.